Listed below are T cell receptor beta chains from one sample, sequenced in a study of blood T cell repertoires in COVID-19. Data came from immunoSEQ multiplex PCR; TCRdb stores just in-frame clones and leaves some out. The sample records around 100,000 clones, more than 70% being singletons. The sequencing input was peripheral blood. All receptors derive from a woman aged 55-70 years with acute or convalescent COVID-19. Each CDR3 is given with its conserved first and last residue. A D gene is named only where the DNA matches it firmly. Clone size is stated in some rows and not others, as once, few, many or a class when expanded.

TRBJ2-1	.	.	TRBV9	CASSLAGRRGYNEQFF	TGTGCCAGCAGCTTAGCCGGGAGACGAGGCTACAATGAGCAGTTCTTC
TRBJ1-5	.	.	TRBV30	CAWSDRAALSNQPQHF	TGTGCCTGGAGTGACCGCGCGGCCCTTAGCAATCAGCCCCAGCATTTT
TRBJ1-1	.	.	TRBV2	CASTGSGVNTEAFF	TGTGCCAGCACCGGGTCAGGGGTGAACACTGAAGCTTTCTTT
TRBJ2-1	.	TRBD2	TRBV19	CASSRSGGSSYNEQFF	TGTGCCAGTAGCAGATCGGGAGGGAGCTCCTACAATGAGCAGTTCTTC
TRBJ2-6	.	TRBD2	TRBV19	CASREAGSSGANVLTF	TGTGCCAGTCGGGAGGCAGGGAGCTCTGGGGCCAACGTCCTGACTTTC
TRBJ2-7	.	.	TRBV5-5	CASSPTGNYEQYF	TGTGCCAGCAGCCCGACAGGCAACTACGAGCAGTACTTC
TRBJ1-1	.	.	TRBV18	CASSPQTGGETEAFF	TGTGCCAGCTCACCACAGACGGGGGGGGAGACTGAAGCTTTCTTT
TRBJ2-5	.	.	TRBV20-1	CSASSPPFQETQYF	TGCAGTGCTAGTTCCCCCCCCTTTCAAGAGACCCAGTACTTC
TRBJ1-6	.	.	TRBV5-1	CASSPTGTGNSPLHF	TGCGCCAGCAGCCCTACAGGGACGGGTAATTCACCCCTCCACTTT
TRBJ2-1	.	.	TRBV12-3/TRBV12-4	CASSSYNEQFF	TGTGCCAGCAGCTCGTACAATGAGCAGTTCTTC
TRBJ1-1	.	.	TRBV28	CASSPGGGGNTEAFF	TGTGCCAGCAGCCCAGGCGGGGGCGGGAACACTGAAGCTTTCTTT
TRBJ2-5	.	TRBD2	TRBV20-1	CSASSGLAIGETQYF	TGCAGTGCTAGTTCAGGACTAGCGATTGGAGAGACCCAGTACTTC
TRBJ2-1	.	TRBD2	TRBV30	CAWKAGGGYNEQFF	TGTGCCTGGAAAGCGGGAGGGGGCTACAATGAGCAGTTCTTC
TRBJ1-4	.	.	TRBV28	CASSSTRTDSATNEKLFF	TGTGCCAGCAGTTCTACTAGGACGGATTCTGCAACTAATGAAAAACTGTTTTTT
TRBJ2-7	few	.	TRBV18	CASSLDRFREQYF	TGTGCCAGCTCCCTAGACAGATTCCGGGAGCAGTACTTC
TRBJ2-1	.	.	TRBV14	CASSKRPQDEQFF	TGTGCCAGCAGCAAGCGGCCCCAGGATGAGCAGTTCTTC
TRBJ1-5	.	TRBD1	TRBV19	CASADRGKVQPQHF	TGTGCCAGTGCGGACAGGGGAAAGGTTCAGCCCCAGCATTTT
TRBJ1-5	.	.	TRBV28	CASRSGGQPQHF	TGTGCCAGCAGATCGGGGGGTCAGCCCCAGCATTTT
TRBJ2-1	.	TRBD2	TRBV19	CASSFPGLAGVSPYNEQFF	TGTGCCAGTAGTTTCCCGGGACTAGCGGGAGTTAGTCCCTACAATGAGCAGTTCTTC
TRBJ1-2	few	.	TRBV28	CASSLMGGIEGYTF	TGTGCCAGCAGTTTAATGGGAGGGATTGAAGGCTACACCTTC
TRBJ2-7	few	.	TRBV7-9	CASSRLSDEQYF	TGTGCCAGCAGCCGCCTCTCGGACGAGCAGTACTTC
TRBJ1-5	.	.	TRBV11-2	CASSRQDQPQHF	TGTGCCAGCAGCCGACAGGACCAGCCCCAGCATTTT
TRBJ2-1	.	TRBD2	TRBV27	CASIDQAGGYNEQFF	TGTGCCAGCATAGACCAAGCGGGAGGGTACAATGAGCAGTTCTTC
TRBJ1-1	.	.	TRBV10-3	CAIRKDSYTEAFF	TGTGCCATCAGAAAGGACAGCTACACTGAAGCTTTCTTT
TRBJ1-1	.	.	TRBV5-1	CASSLELGAEAFF	TGCGCCAGCAGCTTGGAGTTGGGCGCTGAAGCTTTCTTT
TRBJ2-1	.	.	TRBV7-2	CASSLLEGGEQFF	TGTGCCAGCAGCTTACTAGAAGGCGGTGAGCAGTTCTTC
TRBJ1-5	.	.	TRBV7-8	CASSLSGNNQPQHF	TGTGCCAGCAGCTTATCAGGAAACAATCAGCCCCAGCATTTT
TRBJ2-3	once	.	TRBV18	CASSPQWGGTDTQYF	TGTGCCAGCTCACCACAGTGGGGGGGCACAGATACGCAGTATTTT
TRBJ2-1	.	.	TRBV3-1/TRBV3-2	CASSPRYNEQFF	TGTGCCAGCAGCCCTCGGTACAATGAGCAGTTCTTC
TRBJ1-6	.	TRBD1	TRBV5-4	CASLARWDRVSGASPLHF	TGTGCCAGCCTAGCTCGTTGGGACAGGGTTTCTGGGGCATCACCCCTCCACTTT
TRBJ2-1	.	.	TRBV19	CASSITGVYNEQFF	TGTGCCAGTAGTATTACCGGGGTTTACAATGAGCAGTTCTTC
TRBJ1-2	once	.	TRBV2	CASMTNSDYGYTF	TGTGCCAGCATGACAAACTCGGACTATGGCTACACCTTC
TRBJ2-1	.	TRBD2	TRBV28	CASSGTRGRYNEQFF	TGTGCCAGCAGTGGGACTAGAGGGAGGTACAATGAGCAGTTCTTC
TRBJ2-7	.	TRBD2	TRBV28	CASSSAGAGGYEQYF	TGTGCCAGCAGTTCCGCAGGAGCGGGGGGCTACGAGCAGTACTTC
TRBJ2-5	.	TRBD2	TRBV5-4	CASSSTGTIVETQYF	TGTGCCAGCAGCTCCACTGGGACTATTGTAGAGACCCAGTACTTC
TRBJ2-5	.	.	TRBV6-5	CASSSRGETQYF	TGTGCCAGCAGTAGCCGGGGGGAGACCCAGTACTTC
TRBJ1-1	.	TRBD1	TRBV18	CASSPRTGAGTEAFF	TGTGCCAGCTCACCAAGAACAGGGGCGGGCACTGAAGCTTTCTTT
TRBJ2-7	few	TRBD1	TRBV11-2	CASSVDRGNYEQYF	TGTGCCAGCAGCGTCGACAGGGGTAACTACGAGCAGTACTTC
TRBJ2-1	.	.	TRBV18	CASSLGRLSYNEQFF	TGTGCCAGCTCACTCGGGCGACTATCCTACAATGAGCAGTTCTTC
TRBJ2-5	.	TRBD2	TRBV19	CASKGSGGAETQYF	TGTGCCAGTAAGGGGTCCGGGGGGGCAGAGACCCAGTACTTC
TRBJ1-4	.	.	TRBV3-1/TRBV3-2	CASSPRTDWEKLFF	TGTGCCAGCAGCCCCAGGACAGATTGGGAAAAACTGTTTTTT
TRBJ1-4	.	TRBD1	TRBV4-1	CASSQVSTGGPTNEKLFF	TGCGCCAGCAGCCAAGTCTCGACAGGGGGTCCAACTAATGAAAAACTGTTTTTT
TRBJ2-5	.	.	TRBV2	CASSTLETQYF	TGTGCCAGCAGTACTCTGGAGACCCAGTACTTC
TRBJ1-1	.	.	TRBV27	CASSRGRGNTEAFF	TGTGCCAGCAGTCGTGGTCGGGGGAACACTGAAGCTTTCTTT
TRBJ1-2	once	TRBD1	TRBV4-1	CASSQTGVYGYTF	TGCGCCAGCAGCCAGACAGGGGTCTATGGCTACACCTTC
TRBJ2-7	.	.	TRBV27	CASSFLGGTKAYEQYF	TGTGCCAGCAGTTTTTTGGGAGGAACCAAAGCCTATGAGCAGTACTTC
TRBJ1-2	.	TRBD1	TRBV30	CAWDWTGGASLYGYTF	TGTGCCTGGGACTGGACAGGGGGCGCCTCCCTCTATGGCTACACCTTC
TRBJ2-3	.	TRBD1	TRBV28	CASSSGDRVADTQYF	TGTGCCAGCAGTTCCGGGGACAGGGTGGCAGATACGCAGTATTTT
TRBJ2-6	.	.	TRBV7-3	CASSLSIPGLGSGANVLTF	TGTGCCAGCAGCTTAAGTATTCCGGGTTTGGGCTCTGGGGCCAACGTCCTGACTTTC
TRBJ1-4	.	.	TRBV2	CASSDPGSMSEKLFF	TGTGCCAGCAGTGACCCGGGATCTATGTCGGAAAAACTGTTTTTT
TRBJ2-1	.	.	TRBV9	CASSALEGTYNEQFF	TGTGCCAGCAGCGCACTTGAGGGAACCTACAATGAGCAGTTCTTC
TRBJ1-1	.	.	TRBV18	CASSPFTGNLATEAFF	TGTGCCAGCTCACCGTTCACGGGAAACCTGGCCACTGAAGCTTTCTTT
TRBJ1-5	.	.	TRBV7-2	CASSPQGAFRPQHF	TGTGCCAGCAGCCCCCAAGGGGCGTTTCGCCCCCAGCATTTT
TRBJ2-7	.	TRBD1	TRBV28	CASQIDRGRVDEQYF	TGTGCCAGCCAAATTGACAGGGGGCGGGTCGACGAGCAGTACTTC
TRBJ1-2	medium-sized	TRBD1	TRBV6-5	CASSIRTGGGYTF	TGTGCCAGCAGCATAAGGACAGGGGGCGGCTACACCTTC
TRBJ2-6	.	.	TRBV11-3	CASSGSSSGANVLTF	TGTGCCAGCAGCGGGAGTAGCTCTGGGGCCAACGTCCTGACTTTC
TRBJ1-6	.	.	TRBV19	CASSDPRNSPLHF	TGTGCCAGTAGTGACCCGCGGAATTCACCCCTCCACTTT